This TCR beta chain was captured in a study of blood T cell repertoires in COVID-19. Overall study context: In each case, the material was cDNA or gDNA derived from T cells, B-cell-depleted T cells, or PBMCs.

Authors' processing steps: Amplification from reference gene primers served as the basis for estimated nucleated cell counts. Sequenced by immunoSEQ multiplex PCR; TCRdb stores in-frame clones only, minus some. That table furnishes V, J and clone size, whereas the DNA furnished D and trimming. The data contain about 170,000 clones, around 91% of them singletons. Trimming removed 1 base from V and 7 bases from J; junction bases left unmatched: 10. The CDR3 has 15 amino acids. Germline lookup yields CDR1 SGHVS and CDR2 FQNEAQ. This chain connects TRBV7-8 to TRBJ2-7; 7 bases fit TRBD2. The material sequenced was PBMCs or T cells enriched from blood (not recorded which). The receptor comes from a young woman who had recovered from COVID-19. The chain's CDR3 is CASSLGLAHWGEQYF. CDR3 in DNA: TGTGCCAGCAGCTTAGGACTAGCCCACTGGGGGGAGCAGTACTTC.